The rows below give T cell receptor beta chains drawn from one sample of a study of blood T cell repertoires in COVID-19. TCRdb keeps only in-frame clones here, not all; method: immunoSEQ multiplex PCR. The sample carries approximately 210,000 clones, 65% to 90% recorded once. The source material was PBMCs or T cells enriched from blood (not recorded which). All receptors derive from a woman aged 50 to 65 with acute COVID-19. The CDR3 runs from the conserved cysteine through the conserved F or W. A D gene is named only where the DNA matches it firmly. Rows give clone size only sometimes, using once, few, many, or a class for an expanded clone.

J gene | D gene | V gene | clone size | CDR3 DNA | CDR3 protein
TRBJ2-7 | . | TRBV6-2/TRBV6-3 | . | TGTGCCAGCAGTTACGTAGCCTACGAGCAGTACTTC | CASSYVAYEQYF
TRBJ2-1 | TRBD2 | TRBV6-1 | . | TGTGCCAGCAGTGAAGCTAGCGGGAGTGTAGATGAGCAGTTCTTC | CASSEASGSVDEQFF
TRBJ2-7 | . | TRBV24-1 | few | TGTGCCACCAGTGACGGGTCCTACGAGCAGTACTTC | CATSDGSYEQYF
TRBJ2-1 | TRBD2 | TRBV5-1 | . | TGCGCCAGCAGCTTGGGCCAACGGCGGGAGTTGAACTACAATGAGCAGTTCTTC | CASSLGQRRELNYNEQFF
TRBJ1-5 | TRBD1 | TRBV24-1 | . | TGTGCCACCAGTGAACTACAGGGGAAGCCCCAGCATTTT | CATSELQGKPQHF
TRBJ1-1 | TRBD1 | TRBV5-1 | few | TGCGCCAGCAGCCCCCTGCTAGGACAGGGGGCCACTGAAGCTTTCTTT | CASSPLLGQGATEAFF
TRBJ2-7 | . | TRBV7-2 | few | TGTGCCAGCAGCTTAGCGTGGAAGACTACCTACGAGCAGTACTTC | CASSLAWKTTYEQYF
TRBJ1-1 | TRBD1 | TRBV6-5 | . | TGTGCCAGCAGCGCCGGGACAGGGACCTTGGGAGCTTTCTTT | CASSAGTGTLGAFF
TRBJ1-5 | . | TRBV6-5 | . | TGTGCCAGCAGAACAGGGCTGGGTCAGCCCCAGCATTTT | CASRTGLGQPQHF
TRBJ2-5 | TRBD2 | TRBV11-3 | . | TGTGCCAGCAGCTTAGGGCTAGCGGGGCCCCCAGAGACCCAGTACTTC | CASSLGLAGPPETQYF
TRBJ1-1 | . | TRBV7-2 | . | TGTGCCAGCAGCTTAAGGCTGACAGGTTCAAACACTGAAGCTTTCTTT | CASSLRLTGSNTEAFF
TRBJ2-3 | TRBD2 | TRBV5-4 | . | TGTGCCAGCAGTTTGGGACTAGCGGGACCATTCACAGATACGCAGTATTTT | CASSLGLAGPFTDTQYF
TRBJ2-3 | TRBD1 | TRBV24-1 | . | TGTGCCACCAGTGATTTTTTGGGGGACAGGGGCGACACAGATACGCAGTATTTT | CATSDFLGDRGDTDTQYF
TRBJ2-2 | TRBD1 | TRBV6-5 | . | TGTGCCAGCAGTCACGGGACAGGGGGCTTCGGGGAGCTGTTTTTT | CASSHGTGGFGELFF
TRBJ2-5 | . | TRBV7-2 | . | TGTGCCAGCAGCCTCAGCCAGGGGCGAGAGACCCAGTACTTC | CASSLSQGRETQYF
TRBJ2-7 | TRBD1 | TRBV7-9 | . | TGTGCCAGCAGGTGGGACAGTTCGACCTACGAGCAGTACTTC | CASRWDSSTYEQYF
TRBJ1-3 | . | TRBV6-2/TRBV6-3 | . | TGTGCCAGCAGTTACCGGGTATCAGGAAACACCATATATTTT | CASSYRVSGNTIYF
TRBJ2-2 | . | TRBV24-1 | . | TGTGCCACCAGTGTGTGGCCCGGGGAGCTGTTTTTT | CATSVWPGELFF
TRBJ2-7 | . | TRBV14 | . | TGTGCCAGCAGCCGAGGTAGGAGCTCCTACGAGCAGTACTTC | CASSRGRSSYEQYF
TRBJ2-5 | TRBD2 | TRBV7-9 | . | TGTGCCAGCAGCTCAACTAGCGCTGGAGAGACCCAGTACTTC | CASSSTSAGETQYF
TRBJ2-4 | . | TRBV7-9 | . | TGTGCCAGCAGCACCACCGGGACAAAGAAAAACATTCAGTACTTC | CASSTTGTKKNIQYF
TRBJ2-7 | TRBD1 | TRBV4-3 | . | TGCGCCAGCAGCCAAGACGACAGGACAGGGACCCTCGAGCAGTACTTC | CASSQDDRTGTLEQYF
TRBJ2-3 | . | TRBV11-2 | . | TGTGCCAGCAGCCCGAACAGGGGACTCACAGATACGCAGTATTTT | CASSPNRGLTDTQYF
TRBJ1-2 | TRBD1 | TRBV27 | . | TGTGCCAGCAGTTTACGGACAGGGCATGGCTACACCTTC | CASSLRTGHGYTF
TRBJ1-2 | . | TRBV5-1 | . | TGCGCCAGCAGCCCGGACAAGGATGGCAATGCCTTC | CASSPDKDGNAF
TRBJ1-1 | . | TRBV7-8 | . | TGTGCCAGCAGCTTGGACACCTGGGGCACTGAAGCTTTCTTT | CASSLDTWGTEAFF
TRBJ2-7 | TRBD2 | TRBV28 | . | TGTGCCAGCAGTGTACTAGCGGGGGGCCGAGGAGAGCAGTACTTC | CASSVLAGGRGEQYF
TRBJ1-2 | . | TRBV3-1/TRBV3-2 | . | TGTGCCAGCAGCCAAGACGGGATACGGACGGGCTACACCTTC | CASSQDGIRTGYTF
TRBJ2-7 | . | TRBV30 | . | TGTGCCTGGATTCCACCCGGGGGGCGCGAGCAGTACTTC | CAWIPPGGREQYF
TRBJ1-5 | . | TRBV7-2 | . | TGTGCCAGCAGCTATAACAGGGATCAGCCCCAGCATTTT | CASSYNRDQPQHF
TRBJ1-5 | TRBD1 | TRBV6-6 | . | TGTGCCACCCAGACAGGGGGTTCGGGCAATCAGCCCCAGCATTTT | CATQTGGSGNQPQHF
TRBJ2-7 | . | TRBV11-3 | . | TGTGCCAGCAGCTTAGCTTTCTACGAGCAGTACTTC | CASSLAFYEQYF
TRBJ2-7 | TRBD1 | TRBV10-3 | . | TGTGCCATCAGTGCGGGGACAGGGTCCTACGAGCAGTACTTC | CAISAGTGSYEQYF
TRBJ2-1 | . | TRBV7-2 | . | TGTGCCAGCAGATTATCAGGGATCCGAGCCTTCTACAATGAGCAGTTCTTC | CASRLSGIRAFYNEQFF
TRBJ2-6 | . | TRBV20-1 | . | TGCAGTGCTAGTCTATACGGGGGGCCTGGGGCCAACGTCCTGACTTTC | CSASLYGGPGANVLTF
TRBJ1-4 | . | TRBV7-8 | . | TGTGCCAGCAGCCCCGAGTTTAACCTCCTTAATGAAAAACTGTTTTTT | CASSPEFNLLNEKLFF
TRBJ2-7 | . | TRBV23-1 | . | TGCGCCAGCGGGCCGGGATGGAGGTTCTGCGAGCAGTACTTC | CASGPGWRFCEQYF
TRBJ2-1 | TRBD2 | TRBV27 | . | TGTGCCAGCAGACTTCGGGAGGAAGGGTACAATGAGCAGTTCTTC | CASRLREEGYNEQFF
TRBJ2-5 | TRBD1 | TRBV4-1 | . | TGCGCCAGCAGCCAAGGAGGGGGAATAACAGGGGGGCGCGAGACCCAGTACTTC | CASSQGGGITGGRETQYF
TRBJ1-1 | . | TRBV29-1 | few | TGCAGCGTTACAGAAGCTTTCTTT | CSVTEAFF
TRBJ2-2 | . | TRBV28 | . | TGTGCCAGCAGTCCGGGAAACACCGGGGAGCTGTTTTTT | CASSPGNTGELFF
TRBJ1-6 | . | TRBV5-4 | . | TGTGCCAGCAGCTTGGCGCGGGGCGCGGCTTCACCCCTCCACTTT | CASSLARGAASPLHF
TRBJ2-1 | . | TRBV11-3 | . | TGTGCCAGCAGCGAGGGACATTCTTACAATGAGCAGTTCTTC | CASSEGHSYNEQFF
TRBJ1-5 | . | TRBV7-8 | . | TGTGCCAGCAGCTCACTCCCTCCAGGGGTACTCAATCAGCCCCAGCATTTT | CASSSLPPGVLNQPQHF
TRBJ1-1 | . | TRBV6-2/TRBV6-3 | . | TGTGCCAGCAGTTACGGATCAGGGTTGAGGAACACTGAAGCTTTCTTT | CASSYGSGLRNTEAFF
TRBJ1-4 | TRBD1 | TRBV28 | . | TGTGCCAGCAGTTTATCCGGGACAGGGGCATTTTGGGAAAAACTGTTTTTT | CASSLSGTGAFWEKLFF